The 23 T cell receptor beta chains given below trace back to one sample, sequenced in a study of tumor-infiltrating lymphocytes in oesophageal squamous cell carcinoma. From the PCR reads, TCRdb called clonotypes with MiXCR, one entry per CDR3 protein. The sample has about 16,000 distinct CDR3 sequences, about 50% seen once. The source material was esophageal tumor tissue. These receptors originate from a male donor with esophageal squamous cell carcinoma.

This chain joins TRBV7-4 and TRBJ2-3; D is possibly TRBD2 (5 bases). The DNA matches TRBJ2-1 better at its end, which makes the J call doubtful. Germline loops: CDR1 SGHVT, CDR2 SQSDAQ. The CDR3 extends over 15 amino acids. The CDR3, as DNA: TGTGCCAGCAGCTTATGGGGTATCAGCGGAAATGAGCAGTTCTTC. Protein product: CASSLWGISGNEQFF.

The chain recombines TRBV7-9 with TRBJ2-3; no clear D gene. The germline V gene encodes CDR1 SEHNR and CDR2 FQNEAQ (reference sequence). This CDR3 comprises 13 residues. Trimming removed 6 bases from V and 0 bases from J, with 7 bases in between. The DNA for the CDR3 is TGTGCCAGCAGTGGTCCTAGCACAGATACGCAGTATTTT. Protein product: CASSGPSTDTQYF.

In its sample, this clonotype was seen a few times. V and J are TRBV28 and TRBJ2-4, with 12 bases matching TRBD2. After removal of 3 bases from V and 1 base from J, the junction contained 4 bases not matched to a gene. Germline lookup yields CDR1 MDHEN and CDR2 SYDVKM. The CDR3 sequence is 17 residues long. Written as DNA, the CDR3 is TGTGCCAGCAGTTTCCCTAGCGGGGGGGCCGCCAAAAACATTCAGTACTTC. It translates to CASSFPSGGAAKNIQYF.

This clonotype was seen many times. This sequence may be a read error, since a much larger clone differs from it by one base. The genes are TRBV11-2 and TRBJ2-5; TRBD2 agrees at 12 bases. The CDR3 totals 15 residues. Losses at the gene ends were 1 base for V and 11 bases for J; bases not matched to a gene: 8. In germline, CDR1 is SGHAT, CDR2 FQNNGV. The CDR3 loop is CASSLASGREHEQYF. CDR3 nucleotides: TGTGCCAGCAGCTTAGCTAGCGGGAGGGAGCATGAGCAGTACTTC.

This chain links TRBV20-1 with TRBJ2-5; D gene unclear. V lost 4 bases to trimming and J lost 2 bases, with 11 bases between them. The CDR3 covers 13 residues. Looked up from germline, CDR1 is DFQATT and CDR2 is SNEGSKA (reference sequence). CDR3 region: CSATPTAQETQYF. The CDR3 DNA reads TGCAGTGCTACTCCTACGGCGCAAGAGACCCAGTACTTC.

CDR3 sequence (DNA): TGTGCCAGCAGTGAGGGTTCCGCGGGGCGCAGCTCCTACAATGAGCAGTTCTTC. Encoded protein: CASSEGSAGRSSYNEQFF. This sequence joins TRBV6-1 and TRBJ2-1; D is possibly TRBD2 (6 bases). The CDR3 consists of 18 residues. The V and J ends lost 3 bases and 0 bases respectively, with 18 bases between them. From germline, CDR1 is MNHNS and CDR2 SASEGT.

The chain recombines TRBV20-1 with TRBJ1-1; D gene ambiguous. The CDR3 sequence is 14 residues long. The germline V gene has CDR1 DFQATT and CDR2 SNEGSKA (reference sequence). Trimming shortened V by 4 bases and J by 4 bases, and 16 bases separated the two germline ends. The DNA of the CDR3 is TGCAGTGCTAACCACCCGGGCGCGAGCACTGAAGCTTTCTTT. It encodes CSANHPGASTEAFF.

The rearrangement links TRBV7-2 to TRBJ2-5; D might be TRBD2 (6 bases). The CDR3 sequence is 16 residues long. Trimming pared 6 bases from V and 2 bases from J, leaving 19 bases between. CDR1 and CDR2 from the germline V gene are SGHTA and FQGNSA. CDR3 nucleotides: TGTGCCAGCAGGATTGGGTTTACTAGCATACAAGAGACCCAGTACTTC. As protein: CASRIGFTSIQETQYF.

The table lists this clonotype with many counts. The rearrangement links TRBV7-2 to TRBJ2-5; 11 bases line up with TRBD2. The CDR3 length is 14 residues. Per germline, CDR1 SGHTA and CDR2 FQGNSA. Unmatched junction bases numbered 4, after V lost 6 bases and J lost 4 bases. The DNA for the CDR3 is TGTGCCAGCAGAATAGCGGGGGGGGGAGAGACCCAGTACTTC. This encodes CASRIAGGGETQYF.

This clonotype was detected ten times or more. The chain combines TRBV27 with TRBJ1-2; D is unresolved. The CDR3 consists of 12 residues. Trimming shortened V by 5 bases and J by 6 bases, and 10 bases separated the two germline ends. Germline-derived CDR1 and CDR2 are MNHEY and SMNVEV (reference sequence). The CDR3 coding sequence is TGTGCCAGCAGTGATAGGGTTCATGGCTACACCTTC. Its protein is CASSDRVHGYTF.

By its share, this clonotype is medium-sized. The V and J genes are TRBV7-3 and TRBJ2-3; TRBD1 agrees at 11 bases. J was trimmed by 5 bases and V by 2 bases; bases with no gene match: 6. CDR1 SGHTA and CDR2 FQGTGA come from the germline V gene. The CDR3 loop spans 16 amino acids. CDR3: CASSLGRTGGGDTQYF. In DNA, the CDR3 is TGTGCCAGCAGCTTAGGAAGGACAGGGGGCGGAGATACGCAGTATTTT.

Judged by abundance, this clonotype is medium-sized. This chain joins TRBV12-3 or TRBV12-4 and TRBJ2-1, with D perhaps matching TRBD2 (6 bases). The CDR3 is made up of 15 amino acids. V was shortened by 6 bases and J by 10 bases, with 22 bases between the two germline ends. CDR3 protein: CASRLAGQAFREQFF. The CDR3 nucleotides read TGTGCCAGCAGGCTGGCGGGGCAGGCGTTCCGGGAGCAGTTCTTC.

The V gene is TRBV7-6, the J gene TRBJ2-3; no reliable D call. The DNA end is more similar to TRBJ1-5, so the J call may be wrong. CDR3 length: 13 residues. The germline gives CDR1 SGHVS, CDR2 FNYEAQ. The CDR3 DNA reads TGTGCCAGCAGCTTAGGTTCCGCTCAGCCCCAGCATTTT. Amino acids: CASSLGSAQPQHF.

This clonotype has ten or more counts. The V call is TRBV6-4, the J call TRBJ1-1; D remains ambiguous. Per germline, CDR1 MRHNA and CDR2 SNTAGT. Deletions cut 5 bases from V and 0 bases from J, with 13 bases between. The CDR3 has 15 residues. The CDR3 bases are TGTGCCAGCAGTAATTTACGAGTCTTGAACACTGAAGCTTTCTTT. It translates to CASSNLRVLNTEAFF.

This clonotype was observed many times. The J gene is TRBJ2-3, the V gene TRBV5-1, with TRBD2 identical over 8 bases. This CDR3 spans 15 amino acids. Germline V CDR1 and CDR2: SGHRS, YFSETQ. The V and J ends lost 4 bases and 0 bases, in that order; junction bases with no gene match: 4. The CDR3 nucleotides read TGCGCCAGCAGCCCACTAGCGGCTAGCACAGATACGCAGTATTTT. Residues: CASSPLAASTDTQYF.

In this sample, this clonotype turned up a few times. The gene calls are TRBV7-6 and TRBJ2-5, with 14 bases that match TRBD2. CDR1 SGHVS and CDR2 FNYEAQ come from the germline V gene. Losses at the gene ends were 6 bases for V and 6 bases for J; bases not matched to a gene: 9. CDR3 length: 16 residues. The DNA of the CDR3 is TGTGCCAGCAGTCCGACAGGACTAGCGGGAGGCAAGACCCAGTACTTC. This codes for CASSPTGLAGGKTQYF.

The rearrangement uses TRBV27 and TRBJ2-4; possible D gene TRBD2, 5 bases. V gave up 6 bases and J gave up 1 base, with 10 bases separating them. CDR3 size: 14 residues. Germline assignment: CDR1 MNHEY and CDR2 SMNVEV (reference sequence). CDR3 in DNA: TGTGCCAGCAGCTCGGGGATGGCCAAAAACATTCAGTACTTC. Translation: CASSSGMAKNIQYF.

A few counts support this clonotype. The J gene is TRBJ1-1, the V gene TRBV7-2; D remains ambiguous. The J call may be in error: the DNA end matches TRBJ2-3 better. CDR1 and CDR2 from the germline V gene are SGHTA and FQGNSA. The CDR3 is 12 amino acids. CDR3 region: CASSFLKDTQYF. For the CDR3, the DNA is TGTGCCAGCAGCTTCCTGAAAGATACGCAGTATTTT.

Judged by abundance, this clonotype is large (0.1 to 1%). The V gene is TRBV7-9, the J gene TRBJ1-4, with TRBD1 matching 8 bases. CDR1 and CDR2 from the germline V gene are SEHNR and FQNEAQ (reference sequence). Losses at the gene ends were 3 bases for V and 8 bases for J; bases not matched to a gene: 5. The CDR3 contains 14 residues. Written as DNA, the CDR3 is TGTGCCAGCAGCTTTGGACAGGGAGGGGAAAAACTGTTTTTT. Translating gives CASSFGQGGEKLFF.

This clonotype was recorded a few times. This likely comes from a read error, as the CDR3 has no conserved phenylalanine or tryptophan at its end. The DNA is omitted, as the CDR3 cannot be located on it reliably, and the CDR3 follows TCRdb's listing. The chain has TRBV6-1 and TRBJ2-1; TRBD1, the table's D call, lacks a check against the DNA. The germline gives CDR1 MNHNS, CDR2 SASEGT. The CDR3 spans 15 residues, counting both ends. The CDR3 sequence: CASRSRGYYGYTFGS.

The chain recombines TRBV11-1 with TRBJ2-7; possible D gene TRBD1, 7 bases. The assigned J gene may be wrong: the sequence end matches TRBJ2-4 better. Germline V lookup: CDR1 SGHAT, CDR2 FQDESV (reference sequence). This CDR3 has 14 residues. The CDR3 spells CASSFRGTLNIQYF. The CDR3 coding sequence is TGTGCCAGCAGCTTCAGGGGGACTTTAAACATTCAGTACTTC.

The chain is built from TRBV7-6 and TRBJ2-2; 10 bases map to TRBD2. V was pared by 5 bases and J by 0 bases, with 3 bases of the junction left unmatched. Germline CDR1 SGHVS, CDR2 FNYEAQ. CDR3 length equals 16 residues. CDR3 sequence: CASSATSGSNTGELFF. The CDR3 nucleotides are TGTGCCAGCAGCGCGACTAGCGGGTCGAACACCGGGGAGCTGTTTTTT.

The chain has TRBV6-1 and TRBJ1-5; 7 positions match TRBD1. V shed 2 bases, J shed 2 bases, and the junction held 0 bases outside the gene matches. From germline, CDR1 is MNHNS and CDR2 SASEGT. This CDR3 contains 14 residues. CDR3 bases: TGTGCCAGCAGTGAACAGGGGGGCAATCAGCCCCAGCATTTT. This encodes CASSEQGGNQPQHF.